Listed here are 27 T cell receptor beta chains from one sample, sequenced in a study of cytomegalovirus exposure and HLA in healthy donors. PCR primers comprised 60 Vbeta and 13 Jbeta primers. Some clones are missing from TCRdb's copy, which holds only in-frame ones; the method was immunoSEQ multiplex PCR. This sample yields 130,000 to 150,000 clones, of which about 80% are seen a single time; about 4.7% belongs to the top ten. Sequenced: PBMCs. The source is a male donor in good health and CMV-seronegative.

The chain carries TRBV6-5 and TRBJ1-6; 8 nucleotides agree with TRBD1. Germline V gives CDR1 MNHEY, CDR2 SVGAGI. CDR3 length: 14 amino acids. The V and J ends lost 6 bases and 8 bases, in that order; junction bases with no gene match: 6. The CDR3 spells CASSPGTGYSPLHF. CDR3 bases: TGTGCCAGCAGCCCGGGGACAGGTTATTCACCCCTCCACTTT.

This clone has only a few counts. Other DNA sequences in this specimen translate into the identical CDR3. The V call is TRBV9, the J call TRBJ1-3; D perhaps matches TRBD1 (5 bases). Between the trimmed V and J ends, which lost 0 bases and 0 bases, there was a span of 7 bases. The germline V gene has CDR1 SGDLS and CDR2 YYNGEE. The CDR3 runs to 15 residues. The CDR3 region has the DNA TGTGCCAGCAGCGTAGGGGGCGCCTCTGGAAACACCATATATTTT. It encodes CASSVGGASGNTIYF.

This chain connects TRBV19 to TRBJ1-5; tentatively, D is TRBD1 (5 bases). Germline CDR1 and CDR2: LNHDA and SQIVND (reference sequence). CDR3 length: 14 residues. V lost 2 bases, J lost 4 bases, and 9 bases lay in between. CDR3 in DNA: TGTGCCAGTAGTATAAGGGGTAGTAATCAGCCCCAGCATTTT. Translating gives CASSIRGSNQPQHF.

The chain carries TRBV2 and TRBJ1-3, with TRBD1 matching over 7 bases. The CDR3 is made up of 13 amino acids. The V and J ends lost 6 bases and 1 base, in that order; junction bases with no gene match: 0. Germline CDR1 reads SNHLY; CDR2 reads FYNNEI. Here the CDR3 DNA reads TGTGCCAGCAGGACAGGGTCTGGAAACACCATATATTTT. It yields the protein CASRTGSGNTIYF. Complete variable domain (other parts from reference TRBV2 and TRBJ1-3): EPEVTQTPSHQVTQMGQEVILRCVPISNHLYFYWYRQILGQKVEFLVSFYNNEISEKSEIFDDQFSVERPDGSNFTLKIRSTKLEDSAMYFCASRTGSGNTIYFGEGSWLTVV.

V and J are TRBV9 and TRBJ1-6, with TRBD1 matching 8 bases. Per the germline V gene, CDR1 is SGDLS and CDR2 is YYNGEE. CDR3 length: 18 residues. With V trimmed by 0 bases and J by 7 bases, 12 bases remained unmatched. CDR3 nucleotides: TGTGCCAGCAGCGTAGCTCAGGGGGCCGGGAGCGACAATTCACCCCTCCACTTT. This translates into CASSVAQGAGSDNSPLHF.

CDR3 loop: CASTRDRGINYGYTF. CDR3 bases: TGTGCCAGCACCCGGGACAGGGGGATTAACTATGGCTACACCTTC. The chain uses TRBV2 and TRBJ1-2; 11 bases line up with TRBD1. Germline trimming cut 7 bases from V and 1 base from J; bases unmatched to any gene: 5. Germline-derived CDR1 and CDR2 are SNHLY and FYNNEI. The CDR3 is made up of 15 amino acids.

The CDR3 DNA reads as TGTGCCAGCAGCCCGGGACATCGCGGGTCGGCTGAAGCTTTCTTT. It yields the protein CASSPGHRGSAEAFF. The chain is built from TRBV9 and TRBJ1-1; D is possibly TRBD1 (6 bases). Germline V gives CDR1 SGDLS, CDR2 YYNGEE. V was shortened by 4 bases and J by 6 bases, with 19 bases between the two germline ends. The CDR3 totals 15 residues.

In its sample, this clone was seen a few times. The chain is built from TRBV2 and TRBJ2-5; 7 nucleotides agree with TRBD2. The CDR3 loop spans 13 amino acids. V was pared by 8 bases and J by 1 base, with 4 bases of the junction left unmatched. Germline-derived CDR1 and CDR2 are SNHLY and FYNNEI. CDR3 in DNA: TGTGCCAGCGGACTAGAGGGCCAAGAGACCCAGTACTTC. Residues: CASGLEGQETQYF.

This rearrangement joins TRBV10-2 to TRBJ2-7; D remains ambiguous. Trimming removed 4 bases from V and 9 bases from J, with 16 bases in between. CDR3 length equals 13 residues. Germline loops: CDR1 WSHSY, CDR2 SAAADI. CDR3: CASSVSFAPVQYF. The CDR3 region has the DNA TGCGCCAGCAGTGTTTCCTTCGCGCCCGTGCAGTACTTC.

J is TRBJ1-2 and V is TRBV2, with a tentative D call TRBD1 (6 bases). CDR1 is SNHLY, CDR2 FYNNEI, per germline. V dropped 7 bases and J dropped 3 bases, with 9 bases sitting between them. This CDR3 is 12 amino acids long. CDR3 protein: CASIRTDYGYTF. CDR3 bases: TGTGCCAGCATTAGGACAGACTATGGCTACACCTTC.

This clone was seen just once. The V and J genes are TRBV4-1 and TRBJ1-5, with 7 bases lining up with TRBD1. The CDR3 has 16 residues. Germline CDR1 MGHRA, CDR2 YSYEKL. The V and J ends lost 0 bases and 5 bases, in that order; junction bases with no gene match: 7. In DNA, the CDR3 is TGCGCCAGCAGCCAAGAGGGGGGCAGGGGGTATCAGCCCCAGCATTTT. Translated, it gives CASSQEGGRGYQPQHF.

This chain uses TRBV7-2 with TRBJ1-2, with a possible D match to TRBD1 (6 bases). CDR1 and CDR2 from the germline V gene are SGHTA and FQGNSA. V was shortened by 6 bases and J by 4 bases, with 15 bases between the two germline ends. This CDR3 region has 14 residues. CDR3 sequence: CASRLLGQSYGYTF. The CDR3 DNA reads TGTGCCAGCAGACTCCTTGGACAGTCCTATGGCTACACCTTC.

The chain combines TRBV4-1 with TRBJ1-3; D is perhaps TRBD1 (5 bases). The ends were cut back, 2 bases at V and 1 base at J, with 9 bases in the middle. This CDR3 contains 15 residues. From germline, CDR1 is MGHRA and CDR2 YSYEKL. CDR3 DNA: TGCGCCAGCAGCCAAACCGGGGGTTCTGGAAACACCATATATTTT. Translating gives CASSQTGGSGNTIYF.

The rearrangement links TRBV21-1 to TRBJ1-4. TRBV21-1 is tagged as a pseudogene. The length of the CDR3 is 15 residues. The chain's CDR3 is CASTHRGSPNEKLFF. Written as DNA, the CDR3 is TGTGCCAGCACTCATCGGGGGTCCCCCAATGAAAAACTGTTTTTT.

The rearrangement uses TRBV9 and TRBJ2-7; 7 nucleotides align to TRBD2. This CDR3 is 15 amino acids long. J lost 3 bases, V lost 0 bases, and 6 bases had no gene match. The V gene's germline CDR1 is SGDLS and CDR2 YYNGEE. For the CDR3, the DNA is TGTGCCAGCAGCGTAGATGGGGCGGGGGTCTACGAGCAGTACTTC. Translated, it gives CASSVDGAGVYEQYF. Complete variable domain (other parts from reference TRBV9 and TRBJ2-7): DSGVTQTPKHLITATGQRVTLRCSPRSGDLSVYWYQQSLDQGLQFLIQYYNGEERAKGNILERFSAQQFPDLHSELNLSSLELGDSALYFCASSVDGAGVYEQYFGPGTRLTVT.

A few counts support this clone. The CDR3 reads CASSQDRGRADTQYF. For the CDR3, the DNA is TGCGCCAGCAGCCAAGATAGAGGAAGAGCAGATACGCAGTATTTT. This chain connects TRBV4-1 to TRBJ2-3; the D is unclear. Germline V gene data show CDR1 as MGHRA and CDR2 as YSYEKL. V lost 0 bases and J 4 bases, leaving 11 bases between the germline ends. The CDR3 contains 15 residues.

The chain has TRBV7-2 and TRBJ2-7; 9 nucleotides align to TRBD2. Germline CDR1 and CDR2: SGHTA and FQGNSA. Germline trimming cut 6 bases from V and 2 bases from J; bases unmatched to any gene: 8. The CDR3 extends over 15 amino acids. The CDR3 DNA reads TGTGCCAGCAGTGGTAGAGCGGGGGGAACCTACGAGCAGTACTTC. Translated: CASSGRAGGTYEQYF.

The J gene is TRBJ2-7, the V gene TRBV4-3; 7 positions agree with TRBD2. The CDR3 consists of 14 residues. After removal of 0 bases from V and 7 bases from J, the junction contained 6 bases not matched to a gene. Germline CDR1 LGHNA, CDR2 YSLEER. This chain's CDR3 is CASSQERGGREQYF. DNA for the CDR3: TGCGCCAGCAGCCAAGAACGCGGGGGTAGGGAGCAGTACTTC.

The chain links TRBV5-4 to TRBJ2-7; 8 nucleotides agree with TRBD1. The V segment lost 4 bases and the J segment 6 bases; nucleotides outside the gene matches: 3. This CDR3 spans 12 amino acids. Per the germline V gene, CDR1 is SGHNT and CDR2 is YYREEE (reference sequence). The CDR3 DNA reads TGTGCCAGCAGCGCCGACAGGGGCGAGCAGTACTTC. Translated, it gives CASSADRGEQYF.

The V call is TRBV4-3, the J call TRBJ2-1; D is possibly TRBD1 (5 bases). Trimming removed 1 base from V and 6 bases from J, with 13 bases in between. The length of the CDR3 is 15 residues. Per the germline V gene, CDR1 is LGHNA and CDR2 is YSLEER. CDR3 amino acids: CASSQAAGWGNEQFF. The CDR3 region has the DNA TGCGCCAGCAGCCAAGCGGCAGGGTGGGGCAATGAGCAGTTCTTC.

The chain uses TRBV13 and TRBJ1-6; weak D call: TRBD1 (5 bases). V shed 6 bases and J shed 0 bases, with 18 bases lying between them. The CDR3 covers 18 residues. The germline gives CDR1 PRHDT, CDR2 FYEKMQ (reference sequence). The CDR3 loop is CASRSTLPGGSYNSPLHF. Written as DNA, the CDR3 is TGTGCCAGCAGGTCTACCCTCCCCGGGGGCTCCTATAATTCACCCCTCCACTTT. The full variable domain, its missing parts supplied by reference TRBV13 and TRBJ1-6, is AAGVIQSPRHLIKEKRETATLKCYPIPRHDTVYWYQQGPGQDPQFLISFYEKMQSDKGSIPDRFSAQQFSDYHSELNMSSLELGDSALYFCASRSTLPGGSYNSPLHFGNGTRLTVT.

This clone appeared once. V and J are TRBV4-3 and TRBJ2-1; D unclear. The CDR3 is 13 residues long. Trimming took 0 bases from V and 7 from J, leaving 7 bases between them. Germline CDR1 LGHNA, CDR2 YSLEER. The CDR3 DNA sequence: TGCGCCAGCAGCCAAGACAGATCGAATGAGCAGTTCTTC. It translates to CASSQDRSNEQFF.

This clone was observed once. CDR3 region: CASSPILQGSTEAFF. As DNA, the CDR3 is TGTGCCAGCAGCCCTATTTTACAGGGCAGCACTGAAGCTTTCTTT. This sequence joins TRBV7-6 and TRBJ1-1; possible D gene TRBD1, 6 bases. The germline V gene encodes CDR1 SGHVS and CDR2 FNYEAQ. CDR3 length: 15 residues. The germline V and J ends were trimmed by 5 bases and 4 bases, with 17 bases remaining between them.

The chain combines TRBV11-2 with TRBJ2-1, with no clear D. Germline V gene data show CDR1 as SGHAT and CDR2 as FQNNGV. Trimming removed 0 bases at V and 2 bases at J, with 5 bases between. CDR3 size: 14 residues. The CDR3 sequence is CASSLDSAYNEQFF. CDR3 DNA sequence: TGTGCCAGCAGCTTAGATTCAGCCTACAATGAGCAGTTCTTC.

This clone was picked up many times. V gene TRBV18 combines with J gene TRBJ1-2; no clear D gene. The germline V gene has CDR1 KGHSH and CDR2 LQKENI. With 2 bases removed from V and 4 bases from J, the gap between germline ends came to 5 bases. The CDR3 contains 12 residues. The CDR3 loop is CASSPGVYGYTF. CDR3 nucleotides: TGTGCCAGCTCACCAGGAGTCTATGGCTACACCTTC.

This clone was detected a few times. The V and J genes are TRBV5-6 and TRBJ2-3; D gene ambiguous. Germline loops: CDR1 SGHDT, CDR2 YYEEEE. Trimming left V 3 bases short and J 4 bases short, with 9 bases between. CDR3 length: 13 residues. CDR3 DNA sequence: TGTGCCAGCAGCTCGGAGCCTTCAGATACGCAGTATTTT. This translates into CASSSEPSDTQYF.

The CDR3 coding sequence is TGTGCCAGCAGTCCCCGCGGGGGGACCGGGGAGCTGTTTTTT. Translated, it gives CASSPRGGTGELFF. V is TRBV25-1 and J is TRBJ2-2; 8 positions agree with TRBD2. This CDR3 has 14 amino acids. With V trimmed by 5 bases and J by 5 bases, 4 bases remained unmatched. Germline CDR1 is MGHDK and CDR2 is SYGVNS. Drawing the rest from reference TRBV25-1 and TRBJ2-2, the complete variable domain is EADIYQTPRYLVIGTGKKITLECSQTMGHDKMYWYQQDPGMELHLIHYSYGVNSTEKGDLSSESTVSRIRTEHFPLTLESARPSHTSQYLCASSPRGGTGELFFGEGSRLTVL.